What follows are 28 T cell receptor beta chains derived from one specimen sequenced in a study of blood T cells in healthy people across ages. Then a second PCR, running roughly 7 to 11 cycles, was carried out with a sample-barcoded 5' primer and a J-beta primer mix. MiXCR, applied by TCRdb to the 5' RACE reads, yields one record per CDR3 protein. Of roughly 680,000 distinct CDR3 sequences listed, 52% are singletons. Specimen: blood. These receptors originate from a woman older than 75 in good health.

This clonotype was observed at least ten times. The chain recombines TRBV6-6 with TRBJ2-3; a possible D gene is TRBD1 (6 bases). Trimming removed 10 bases at V and 2 bases at J, with 19 bases between. The CDR3 totals 15 residues. The germline V gene has CDR1 MNHNY and CDR2 SVGAGI (reference sequence). The CDR3: CATKPGQRNTDTQYF. CDR3 DNA sequence: TGTGCCACCAAGCCGGGACAAAGAAACACAGATACGCAGTATTTT.

This chain connects TRBV7-9 to TRBJ2-5, with D possibly being TRBD1 or TRBD2 (6 bases each). V lost 5 bases, J lost 1 base, and 11 bases lay in between. CDR1 is SEHNR and CDR2 is FQNEAQ in the germline V gene (reference sequence). This CDR3 has 14 residues. The CDR3 is CASSPKGGQETQYF. In DNA form, the CDR3 reads TGTGCCAGCAGCCCCAAGGGGGGCCAAGAGACCCAGTACTTC.

This clonotype is a singleton in its sample. V is TRBV5-1 and J is TRBJ2-7, with a possible D match to TRBD1 (5 bases). The CDR3 spans 14 residues. With 1 base removed from V and 4 bases from J, the gap between germline ends came to 12 bases. Germline-derived CDR1 and CDR2 are SGHRS and YFSETQ. CDR3 sequence reads: CASSLRGIVYEQYF. CDR3 coding DNA: TGCGCCAGCAGCTTGAGGGGAATCGTGTACGAGCAGTACTTC. The full variable domain, with the rest looked up from reference TRBV5-1 and TRBJ2-7, is KAGVTQTPRYLIKTRGQQVTLSCSPISGHRSVSWYQQTPGQGLQFLFEYFSETQRNKGNFPGRFSGRQFSNSRSEMNVSTLELGDSALYLCASSLRGIVYEQYFGPGTRLTVT.

The table lists this clonotype with many counts. V is TRBV3-1 and J is TRBJ2-7, with TRBD1 identical over 7 bases. Germline assignment: CDR1 LGHDT and CDR2 YNNKEL (reference sequence). The junction had 2 bases not matched to a gene; V was cut back by 1 base and J by 11 bases. This CDR3 is built from 11 residues. The CDR3 DNA sequence: TGTGCCAGCAGCCAAGGCGGACAGGAGTACTTC. Amino acid sequence: CASSQGGQEYF.

As for this clonotype: One base away lies a much larger clone, so this may be a sequencing read error. This rearrangement joins TRBV5-1 to TRBJ1-2; D unresolved. Per the germline V gene, CDR1 is SGHRS and CDR2 is YFSETQ. The CDR3 spans 14 residues. The V end lost 8 bases, the J end lost 4 bases, and 18 bases lay between the germline ends. CDR3 amino acids: CASNPGFPGYGYTF. Written as DNA, the CDR3 is TGCGCCAGTAATCCAGGATTCCCCGGCTATGGCTACACCTTC.

This clonotype has ten or more counts. The chain couples TRBV12-3 or TRBV12-4 to TRBJ2-7; 11 nucleotides match TRBD2. After removal of 5 bases from V and 4 bases from J, the junction contained 4 bases not matched to a gene. This CDR3 spans 14 amino acids. CDR3 in amino acids: CASSGTSGGYEQYF. DNA for the CDR3: TGTGCCAGCAGTGGGACTAGCGGAGGTTACGAGCAGTACTTC.

V is TRBV7-2 and J is TRBJ2-4; 13 nucleotides match TRBD2. The closer fit of TRBJ2-7 to the DNA end suggests the J call may be wrong. CDR1 is SGHTA, CDR2 FQGNSA, per germline. CDR3 length equals 13 residues. The CDR3 nucleotides read TGTGCCTGCCGGACTAGCGGGAGAGACGAGCAGTACTTC. Translation: CACRTSGRDEQYF.

This clonotype was observed at least ten times. This sequence joins TRBV14 and TRBJ2-3, with a possible D match to TRBD2 (6 bases). Trimming stripped 1 base from V and 10 bases from J, with 12 bases between. Germline assignment: CDR1 SGHDN and CDR2 FVKESK. CDR3 length equals 13 residues. CDR3 nucleotide sequence: TGTGCCAGCAGCCAAGGTATTAGGAGGGCGCAGTATTTT. It specifies CASSQGIRRAQYF.

The CDR3, as DNA: TGTGCCAGCAGTTTATCCGGGACTGTTTCCTACGAGCAGTACTTC. It yields the protein CASSLSGTVSYEQYF. The chain carries TRBV6-5 and TRBJ2-7, with D possibly being TRBD2 (6 bases). Trimming removed 4 bases from V and 1 base from J, with 14 bases in between. The CDR3 contains 15 residues. The germline gives CDR1 MNHEY, CDR2 SVGAGI.

The chain joins TRBV30 to TRBJ1-1; no definite D call. The CDR3 consists of 15 residues. The V gene's germline CDR1 is GTSNPN and CDR2 SVGIG (reference sequence). V lost 0 bases and J 11 bases, leaving 22 bases between the germline ends. CDR3 DNA sequence: TGTGCCTGGAGTGTACTAACATTCACAAGAAAACCGGCTTTCTTT. Its translation: CAWSVLTFTRKPAFF.

In its sample, this clonotype was seen many times. The CDR3 nucleotides are TGTGCCAGCAGTCCGACTAGCGGGAGGGCCAATGAGCAGTTCTTC. This sequence encodes CASSPTSGRANEQFF. V and J are TRBV12-3 or TRBV12-4 and TRBJ2-1; 14 nucleotides agree with TRBD2. The CDR3 totals 15 residues. Trimming at V came to 5 bases and at J to 6 bases, leaving 3 bases not matched to a gene.

V usage is TRBV3-1 and J usage is TRBJ2-7; D may be TRBD2 (5 bases). CDR3 size: 11 residues. V was shortened by 6 bases and J by 5 bases, with 8 bases between the two germline ends. The germline V gene has CDR1 LGHDT and CDR2 YNNKEL (reference sequence). CDR3 amino acids: CASRVGDEQYF. The CDR3 region has the DNA TGTGCCAGCAGGGTCGGGGACGAGCAGTACTTC.

As DNA, the CDR3 is TGTGCCAGCAGCGGGGGGGGGGCAGGCACAGATACGCAGTATTTT. Amino acid sequence: CASSGGGAGTDTQYF. The chain recombines TRBV9 with TRBJ2-3; a weak D match, TRBD2 (7 bases). V was trimmed by 3 bases and J by 1 base, leaving 12 bases between them. The CDR3 has 15 residues. Germline assignment: CDR1 SGDLS and CDR2 YYNGEE. The full variable domain, rest sourced from reference TRBV9 and TRBJ2-3, is DSGVTQTPKHLITATGQRVTLRCSPRSGDLSVYWYQQSLDQGLQFLIQYYNGEERAKGNILERFSAQQFPDLHSELNLSSLELGDSALYFCASSGGGAGTDTQYFGPGTRLTVL.

Ten or more counts support this clonotype. This chain joins TRBV6-6 and TRBJ2-5; weak D call: TRBD2 (6 bases). In germline, CDR1 is MNHNY, CDR2 SVGAGI (reference sequence). The CDR3 runs to 12 residues. V lost 10 bases and J 2 bases, leaving 11 bases between the germline ends. CDR3 DNA: TGTGCCATAGGGACTCGGCAAGAGACCCAGTACTTC. Its protein product is CAIGTRQETQYF.

This clonotype was recorded a few times. The rearrangement joins TRBV5-6 to TRBJ1-1; TRBD1 is a possible D gene (5 bases). The V end lost 0 bases, the J end lost 10 bases, and 19 bases lay between the germline ends. The CDR3 runs to 15 residues. Germline CDR1 is SGHDT and CDR2 is YYEEEE. The CDR3 DNA sequence: TGTGCCAGCAGCTTGGCGGGTAATACTCCTGGGGGAGCTTTCTTT. It specifies CASSLAGNTPGGAFF.

This clonotype was seen many times. The gene calls are TRBV11-2 and TRBJ2-5, with a tentative D call TRBD1 (6 bases). V dropped 5 bases and J dropped 1 base, with 14 bases sitting between them. Per germline, CDR1 SGHAT and CDR2 FQNNGV. The CDR3 is 15 residues long. This CDR3 reads CASSGWDTTQETQYF. CDR3 nucleotide sequence: TGTGCCAGCAGCGGTTGGGACACGACCCAAGAGACCCAGTACTTC.

This clonotype was found many times. The chain combines TRBV2 with TRBJ2-5; perhaps TRBD2 as D (6 bases). From germline, CDR1 is SNHLY and CDR2 FYNNEI. The CDR3 loop spans 16 amino acids. V gave up 1 base and J gave up 9 bases, with 21 bases separating them. Written as DNA, the CDR3 is TGTGCCAGCAGTGAAGAACGGCGACTAGGATGGAGAGCCCAGTACTTC. Residues: CASSEERRLGWRAQYF.

The chain has TRBV3-1 and TRBJ2-3; tentative D call: TRBD2 (6 bases). The CDR3 has 14 residues. Trimming shortened V by 6 bases and J by 6 bases, and 16 bases separated the two germline ends. Germline V gene sequence: CDR1 LGHDT, CDR2 YNNKEL (reference sequence). Written as DNA, the CDR3 is TGTGCCAGCAGACGCAGCGAGGGACTTGATACGCAGTATTTT. Amino acid sequence: CASRRSEGLDTQYF.

This clonotype turned up a few times. The J gene is TRBJ2-1, the V gene TRBV28; TRBD2 matches at 10 bases. Germline V gene data show CDR1 as MDHEN and CDR2 as SYDVKM. The CDR3 totals 15 residues. Trimming removed 4 bases from V and 7 bases from J; junction bases left unmatched: 7. CDR3 DNA sequence: TGTGCCAGCAGTTCGGGACGAGCGGGGGGGAATGAGCAGTTCTTC. Residues: CASSSGRAGGNEQFF.

The rearrangement uses TRBV5-1 and TRBJ2-4; the D call may be TRBD1 or TRBD2 (6 bases each). The V end was cut by 4 bases, the J end by 8 bases, with 16 bases between. Germline V gives CDR1 SGHRS, CDR2 YFSETQ. The CDR3 spans 14 residues. This chain's CDR3 is CASSGGPGADIQYF. The DNA of the CDR3 is TGCGCCAGCAGCGGGGGGCCGGGGGCTGACATTCAGTACTTC.

This clonotype was seen ten or more times. A much larger clone differs by one base, so this may be a read error. The genes are TRBV6-6 and TRBJ2-7; 12 bases fit TRBD2. V trimming: 8 bases; J trimming: 3 bases; junction bases outside the gene matches: 8. The CDR3 sequence is 15 residues long. Looked up from germline, CDR1 is MNHNY and CDR2 is SVGAGI (reference sequence). Here the CDR3 reads CASALLAGGYYEQYF. The CDR3 DNA sequence: TGTGCCAGCGCCCTGCTAGCGGGAGGGTACTACGAGCAGTACTTC.

V and J are TRBV5-1 and TRBJ2-1; 9 nucleotides line up with TRBD2. This CDR3 is built from 17 residues. CDR1 SGHRS and CDR2 YFSETQ come from the germline V gene. Losses at the gene ends were 5 bases for V and 0 bases for J; bases not matched to a gene: 9. The CDR3 region has the DNA TGCGCCAGCAGTTCTAGCGGGACAACGAGCTCCTACAATGAGCAGTTCTTC. The encoded protein is CASSSSGTTSSYNEQFF.

The chain is built from TRBV20-1 and TRBJ1-1; D is ambiguous. The CDR3 runs to 13 residues. V dropped 5 bases and J dropped 0 bases, with 10 bases sitting between them. The germline V gene has CDR1 DFQATT and CDR2 SNEGSKA (reference sequence). The CDR3 region is CSAPGPMNTEAFF. The DNA for the CDR3 is TGCAGTGCTCCCGGGCCCATGAACACTGAAGCTTTCTTT.

The chain joins TRBV5-1 to TRBJ2-5; D is ambiguous. Gene TRBJ2-7 matches the end of the DNA better, so the J call may be wrong. The germline CDR1 and CDR2 sequences are SGHRS and YFSETQ. The CDR3 spans 12 residues. CDR3 nucleotide sequence: TGCGCCAGCAGGTCCCGCTGGGGCGAGCAGTACTTC. Its protein product is CASRSRWGEQYF.

The chain recombines TRBV3-1 with TRBJ2-7, with D maybe TRBD1 (6 bases). Trimming pared 3 bases from V and 3 bases from J, leaving 18 bases between. CDR3 length equals 16 residues. Looked up from germline, CDR1 is LGHDT and CDR2 is YNNKEL (reference sequence). The CDR3 DNA reads as TGTGCCAGCAGCCAGACTACCGGCACAGGGAACTACGAGCAGTACTTC. Protein sequence: CASSQTTGTGNYEQYF.

Ten or more counts support this clonotype. The chain has TRBV28 and TRBJ2-3; 10 bases line up with TRBD2. This CDR3 is built from 15 residues. The V gene end was trimmed by 5 bases and the J gene end by 0 bases; junction bases not matched to a gene: 2. Germline V lookup: CDR1 MDHEN, CDR2 SYDVKM. The CDR3 DNA reads as TGTGCCAGCAGTATGACTAGCGGGAGCACAGATACGCAGTATTTT. It encodes CASSMTSGSTDTQYF.

About this clonotype itself: A much larger clone lies one base from this, so it may be a read error. The chain employs TRBV2 and TRBJ2-3, with D maybe TRBD1 (5 bases). V lost 11 bases, J lost 0 bases, and 15 bases lay in between. This CDR3 spans 14 amino acids. CDR1 is SNHLY, CDR2 FYNNEI, per germline. CDR3 sequence (DNA): TGTGCCGGCAAAAGGGGCCTGAGCACAGATACGCAGTATTTT. Translating gives CAGKRGLSTDTQYF.

CDR3: CASRKDRNQETQYF. Here the CDR3 DNA reads TGTGCCAGCAGGAAGGACAGGAACCAAGAGACCCAGTACTTC. J is TRBJ2-5 and V is TRBV2, with 7 bases lining up with TRBD1. The CDR3 contains 14 residues. Germline V lookup: CDR1 SNHLY, CDR2 FYNNEI. The V and J ends lost 6 bases and 0 bases, in that order; junction bases with no gene match: 4.